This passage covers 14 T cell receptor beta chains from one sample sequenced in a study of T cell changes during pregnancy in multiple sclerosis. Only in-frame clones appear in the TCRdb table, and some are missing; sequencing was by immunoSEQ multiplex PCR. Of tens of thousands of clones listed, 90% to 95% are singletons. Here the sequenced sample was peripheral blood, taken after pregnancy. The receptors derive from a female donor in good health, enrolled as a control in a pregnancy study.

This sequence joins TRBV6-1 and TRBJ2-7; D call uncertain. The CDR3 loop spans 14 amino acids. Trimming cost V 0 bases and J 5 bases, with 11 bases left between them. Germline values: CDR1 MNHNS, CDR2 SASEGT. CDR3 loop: CASSEALGVDEQYF. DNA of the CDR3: TGTGCCAGCAGTGAAGCGCTAGGAGTAGACGAGCAGTACTTC.

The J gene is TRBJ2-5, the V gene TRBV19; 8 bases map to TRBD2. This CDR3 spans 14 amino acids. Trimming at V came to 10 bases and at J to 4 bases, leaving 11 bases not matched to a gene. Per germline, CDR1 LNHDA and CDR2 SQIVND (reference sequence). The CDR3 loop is CATSSGSKGETQYF. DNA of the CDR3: TGTGCCACCTCTAGCGGGTCCAAGGGAGAGACCCAGTACTTC.

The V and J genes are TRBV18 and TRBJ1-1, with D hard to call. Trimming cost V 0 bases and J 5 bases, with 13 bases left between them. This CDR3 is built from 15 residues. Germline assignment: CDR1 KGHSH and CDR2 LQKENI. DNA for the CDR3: TGTGCCAGCTCACCACCCGGGTTGGTAGATACTGAAGCTTTCTTT. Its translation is CASSPPGLVDTEAFF.

The CDR3 nucleotides read TGTGCCAGCAGCTTCGGGGGAACCCTCTCCTACGAGCAGTACTTC. This sequence encodes CASSFGGTLSYEQYF. This rearrangement joins TRBV5-4 to TRBJ2-7; a possible D gene is TRBD2 (6 bases). Per the germline V gene, CDR1 is SGHNT and CDR2 is YYREEE (reference sequence). V was shortened by 2 bases and J by 0 bases, with 12 bases between the two germline ends. This CDR3 is 15 amino acids long.

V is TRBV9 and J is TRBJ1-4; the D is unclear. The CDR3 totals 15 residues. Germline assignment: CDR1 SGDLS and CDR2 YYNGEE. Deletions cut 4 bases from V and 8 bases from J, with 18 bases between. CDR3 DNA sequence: TGTGCCAGCAGCCTCCAAGAGGGTTTTTGGGAAAAACTGTTTTTT. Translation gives CASSLQEGFWEKLFF. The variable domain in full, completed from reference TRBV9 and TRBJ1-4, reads DSGVTQTPKHLITATGQRVTLRCSPRSGDLSVYWYQQSLDQGLQFLIQYYNGEERAKGNILERFSAQQFPDLHSELNLSSLELGDSALYFCASSLQEGFWEKLFFGSGTQLSVL.

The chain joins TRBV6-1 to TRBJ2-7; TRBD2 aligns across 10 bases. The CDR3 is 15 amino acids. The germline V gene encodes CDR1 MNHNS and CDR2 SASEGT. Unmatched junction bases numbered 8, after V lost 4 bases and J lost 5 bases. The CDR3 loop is CASSGEAGGPHEQYF. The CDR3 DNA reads TGTGCCAGCAGTGGGGAAGCGGGAGGGCCCCACGAGCAGTACTTC.

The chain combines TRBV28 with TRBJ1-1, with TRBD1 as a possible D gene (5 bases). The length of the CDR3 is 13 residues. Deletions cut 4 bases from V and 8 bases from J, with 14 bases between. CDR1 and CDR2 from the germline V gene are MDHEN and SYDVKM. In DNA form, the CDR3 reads TGTGCCAGCAGTTCCTCTCCGGGGGTGGAAGCTTTCTTT. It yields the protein CASSSSPGVEAFF.

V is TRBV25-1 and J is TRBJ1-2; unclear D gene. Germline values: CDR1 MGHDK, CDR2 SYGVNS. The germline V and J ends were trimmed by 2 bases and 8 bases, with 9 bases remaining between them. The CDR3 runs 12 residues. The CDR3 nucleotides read TGTGCCAGCAGTGAAAGCCCGGGAGGCTACACCTTC. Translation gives CASSESPGGYTF.

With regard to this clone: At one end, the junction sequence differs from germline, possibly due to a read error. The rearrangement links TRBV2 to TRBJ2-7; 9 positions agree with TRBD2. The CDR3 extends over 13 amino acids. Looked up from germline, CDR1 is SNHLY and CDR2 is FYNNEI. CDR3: CASREAGGYKQYF. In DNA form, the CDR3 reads TGTGCCAGCAGGGAAGCGGGAGGCTATAAGCAGTACTTC.

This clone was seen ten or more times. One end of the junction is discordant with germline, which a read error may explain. The CDR3 spells CASSALGLAGPGF. The CDR3 bases are TGTGCCAGCAGTGCGCTGGGCCTAGCGGGCCCGGGCTTC. This rearrangement joins TRBV6-1 to TRBJ2-7, with 8 positions matching TRBD2. This CDR3 is built from 13 residues. The germline V gene encodes CDR1 MNHNS and CDR2 SASEGT.

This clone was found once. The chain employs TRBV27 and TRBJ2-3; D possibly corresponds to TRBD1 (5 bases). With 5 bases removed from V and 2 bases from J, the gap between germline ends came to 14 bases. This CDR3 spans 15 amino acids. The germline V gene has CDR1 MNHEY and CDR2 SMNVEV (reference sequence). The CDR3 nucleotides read TGTGCCAGCAGTCCCGAACAGGTACCCACAGATACGCAGTATTTT. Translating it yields CASSPEQVPTDTQYF.

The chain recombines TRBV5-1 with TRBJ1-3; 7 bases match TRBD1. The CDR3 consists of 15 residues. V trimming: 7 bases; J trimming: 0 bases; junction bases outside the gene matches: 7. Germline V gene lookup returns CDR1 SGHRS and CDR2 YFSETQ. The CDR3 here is CASRTTGDSGNTIYF. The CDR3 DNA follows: TGCGCCAGCCGGACCACAGGGGACTCTGGAAACACCATATATTTT. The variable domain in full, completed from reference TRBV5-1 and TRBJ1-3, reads KAGVTQTPRYLIKTRGQQVTLSCSPISGHRSVSWYQQTPGQGLQFLFEYFSETQRNKGNFPGRFSGRQFSNSRSEMNVSTLELGDSALYLCASRTTGDSGNTIYFGEGSWLTVV.

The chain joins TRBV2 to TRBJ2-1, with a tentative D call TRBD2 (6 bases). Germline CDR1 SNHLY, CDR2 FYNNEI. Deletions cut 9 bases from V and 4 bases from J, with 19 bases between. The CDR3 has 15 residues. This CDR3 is CARGLRLSQYNEQFF. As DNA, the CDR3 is TGTGCCAGGGGACTTAGACTGTCCCAATACAATGAGCAGTTCTTC.

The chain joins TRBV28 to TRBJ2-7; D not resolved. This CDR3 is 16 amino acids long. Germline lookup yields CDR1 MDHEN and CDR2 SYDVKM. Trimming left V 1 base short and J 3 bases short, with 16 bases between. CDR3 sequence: CASSLSFSPTRYEQYF. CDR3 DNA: TGTGCCAGCAGTTTATCCTTTTCCCCCACACGCTACGAGCAGTACTTC.